This TCR beta chain was recovered during a study of monozygotic twins with inflammatory bowel disease (dated by TCRdb to about 2019). About the investigation overall: The complete study included about 30 monozygotic twin pairs: 19 IBD-discordant Danish pairs and nine German pairs, of which four were IBD-concordant and five were IBD-discordant. Within discordant pairs, disease-associated traits were sought mainly by comparing IBD patients with their genetically identical healthy co-twins. Each individual had, on average, about 151 000 unique TCRalpha sequences and 181 000 unique TCRbeta sequences available for analysis. The paper as a whole reports these results and caveats: Compared with healthy twins, IBD patients shared fewer clonotypes with other individuals, and the difference was most pronounced in patients with signs of disease activity. Differing immunosuppressive treatments among patients may have added background noise and inter-individual variability to the repertoires. The results gave no support for a single strong signal or clonotype linked to IBD. IBD patients had lower TCRbeta repertoire diversity, measured by the inverse Simpson index, than their healthy co-twins. Repertoire similarity did not differ between concordant and discordant twins, which could be due to limited statistical power. The analysis was unable to tell different T cell subtypes apart.

The method behind the library was 5' RACE. For each TCR library, approximately 3.5 ug of total RNA was used. cDNA was synthesized with SMARTScribe reverse transcriptase in eight separate reactions per sample. Unique molecular identifiers containing a 6-nucleotide sample barcode were introduced through template switching during cDNA synthesis. TCRalpha and TCRbeta cDNA was amplified by two nested PCRs of around 15 and 9 cycles, with bead purification after each PCR. Before amplification, the cDNA was both treated with uracil DNA-glycosylase and purified with the QIAquick PCR purification kit. The second PCR was the step at which Illumina TruSeq-compatible adapters and sample-specific barcodes were added. Library quality and concentration were checked on TapeStation and Qubit, and libraries were pooled at 4.5 to 5.5 ng each. The pooled libraries were sequenced with 2 x 100 bp reads and custom sequencing primers on an Illumina HiSeq2500 single-index Rapid Run. The authors processed their data as follows. UMI-based consensus assembly with MiGEC version 1.2.6 was used to correct PCR and sequencing errors. MiXCR version 2.1.1 was used to carry out V(D)J alignment, clonotype assembly and CDR3 extraction. Normalisation of gene usage, clonotype sharing and MAIT/NKT TCR abundance was achieved by analysing the top 1000, 10 000 and 20 000 clonotypes per sample. Diversity was computed as the inverse Simpson index with the vegan R package after downsampling to 27 000 UMIs. Paired Mann-Whitney U tests were applied to discordant twin pairs, and Benjamini-Hochberg correction was used for multiple testing. The reads were reprocessed in TCRdb, with one entry per CDR3 protein sequence and no accompanying DNA. Here the V and J calls rest on TCRdb's processing, not on the authors' analysis. This sample's table carries 200,000 to 250,000 distinct CDR3 sequences. Clones ranked in the top ten supply about 8% of the sample.

From each donor, an approximately 2.3 ml peripheral blood sample was drawn into PAXgene tubes and stored at -80 degrees C. Without T cell sorting, total RNA was isolated from whole blood using the PAXgene blood miRNA kit on an automated QIAcube. Peripheral blood from monozygotic twin pairs concordant or discordant for inflammatory bowel disease was subjected to deep TCRalpha and TCRbeta repertoire profiling with unique molecular barcoding. For every twin pair, smoking habits were documented, and each individual was categorised as a current, former or never smoker. The germline V gene gives CDR1 as KGHSH and CDR2 as LQKENI. The CDR3 sequence holds 14 residues, the cysteine and phenylalanine included. There is no recorded DNA. Of note for this clonotype: Its antigen remains unidentified.

Sequenced input: blood. The receptor was isolated from a human donor with ulcerative colitis or Crohn's disease, or a healthy co-twin of an affected twin (not recorded which). This receptor chain uses TRBV18 and TRBJ1-1; with no DNA, the TCRdb D assignment of TRBD1 cannot be verified. The CDR3 protein sequence reads: CASSSTGDGTEAFF.